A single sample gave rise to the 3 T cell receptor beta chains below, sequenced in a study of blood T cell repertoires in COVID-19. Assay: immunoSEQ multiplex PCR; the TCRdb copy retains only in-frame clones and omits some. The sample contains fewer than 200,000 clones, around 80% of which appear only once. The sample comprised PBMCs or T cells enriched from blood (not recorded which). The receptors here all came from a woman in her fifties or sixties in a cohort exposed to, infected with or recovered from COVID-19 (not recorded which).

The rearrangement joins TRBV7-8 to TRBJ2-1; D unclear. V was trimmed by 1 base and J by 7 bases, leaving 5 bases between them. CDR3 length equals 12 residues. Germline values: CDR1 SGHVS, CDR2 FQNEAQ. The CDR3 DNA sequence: TGTGCCAGCAGCTTAGATCCGAATGAGCAGTTCTTC. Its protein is CASSLDPNEQFF.

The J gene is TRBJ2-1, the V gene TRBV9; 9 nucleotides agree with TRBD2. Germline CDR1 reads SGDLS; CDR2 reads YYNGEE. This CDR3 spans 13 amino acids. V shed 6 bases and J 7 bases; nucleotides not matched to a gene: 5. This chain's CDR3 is CASNSGSGNEQFF. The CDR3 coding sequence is TGTGCCAGCAATAGCGGGAGTGGGAATGAGCAGTTCTTC.

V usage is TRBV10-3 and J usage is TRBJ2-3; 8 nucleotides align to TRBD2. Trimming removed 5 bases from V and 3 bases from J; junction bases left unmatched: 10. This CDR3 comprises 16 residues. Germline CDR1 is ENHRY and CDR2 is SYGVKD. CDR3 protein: CAISSPPGGRTDTQYF. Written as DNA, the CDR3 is TGTGCCATCAGTTCCCCCCCGGGGGGGCGGACAGATACGCAGTATTTT.